This TCR beta chain was sequenced in a study of OX40 agonist ivuxolimab in advanced cancers. The junction had 4 bases not matched to a gene; V was cut back by 5 bases and J by 3 bases. The CDR3 totals 14 residues. The V gene's germline CDR1 is SGHAT and CDR2 FQNNGV. TCRdb's table, derived via immunoSEQ multiplex PCR, lists solely in-frame clones and lacks some. The sample records approximately 94,000 clones, approximately 90% being singletons. J is TRBJ1-3 and V is TRBV11-2; 7 nucleotides line up with TRBD1. The TCR comes from an adult with an advanced solid tumor such as melanoma, head and neck, liver or kidney cancer. The specimen was CD4+ or CD8+ T cells sorted from blood, collected in a trial of the OX40 agonist ivuxolimab. CDR3 DNA: TGTGCCAGCAGCCAAGACAGGGTTGGAAACACCATATATTTT. Protein sequence: CASSQDRVGNTIYF.